A selection of T cell receptor beta chains follows, all from one sample in a study of radiotherapy plus CTLA-4 blockade in lung cancer. Assay used: immunoSEQ multiplex PCR; TCRdb lists only in-frame clones, some missing. The sample consists of about 59,000 clones, around three quarters of them appearing once. The material was peripheral blood, obtained from a patient treated with radiotherapy plus ipilimumab. The receptors were sampled from a human donor with non-small cell lung cancer whose response to radiotherapy plus ipilimumab could not be evaluated. The CDR3 runs from the conserved cysteine through the conserved F or W. D genes are given only for firm matches. Clone size, where shown, is once, few, many, or a class for clones that have expanded.

NA TRBD1 TRBJ2-1 TRBV29-1 CSVVWDRAYNEQFF
NA TRBD1 TRBJ1-2 TRBV29-1 CSVAVGGRWQGVEGYTF
NA NA TRBJ1-6 TRBV6-6 CASSYDGLHF
NA TRBD1 TRBJ2-2 TRBV7-9 CASSTRDRYGELFF
NA TRBD1 TRBJ2-7 TRBV5-6 CASKLNRGSLYEQYF
few NA TRBJ2-3 TRBV11-3 CASSSLTIYTDTQYF
NA NA TRBJ2-3 TRBV11-2 CASSREGRLRDTQYF
NA TRBD1 TRBJ2-1 TRBV5-6 CASSLGRGNLYNEQFF
few NA TRBJ2-7 TRBV5-1 CASSLGGSSYEQYF
NA NA TRBJ1-2 TRBV11-3 CASSLGGGYTF
NA NA TRBJ1-5 TRBV4-1 CASSQDPGGNQPQHF
NA NA TRBJ1-2 TRBV7-2 CASSPGGRNYGYTF
NA TRBD1 TRBJ2-7 TRBV27 CASSFSGTGTYEQHF
once NA TRBJ2-1 TRBV5-1 CASSSEIFTGNEQFF
NA TRBD1 TRBJ2-7 TRBV9 CASSGQGQQTYEQYF
NA NA TRBJ1-1 TRBV2 CASSRWAGNTEAFF